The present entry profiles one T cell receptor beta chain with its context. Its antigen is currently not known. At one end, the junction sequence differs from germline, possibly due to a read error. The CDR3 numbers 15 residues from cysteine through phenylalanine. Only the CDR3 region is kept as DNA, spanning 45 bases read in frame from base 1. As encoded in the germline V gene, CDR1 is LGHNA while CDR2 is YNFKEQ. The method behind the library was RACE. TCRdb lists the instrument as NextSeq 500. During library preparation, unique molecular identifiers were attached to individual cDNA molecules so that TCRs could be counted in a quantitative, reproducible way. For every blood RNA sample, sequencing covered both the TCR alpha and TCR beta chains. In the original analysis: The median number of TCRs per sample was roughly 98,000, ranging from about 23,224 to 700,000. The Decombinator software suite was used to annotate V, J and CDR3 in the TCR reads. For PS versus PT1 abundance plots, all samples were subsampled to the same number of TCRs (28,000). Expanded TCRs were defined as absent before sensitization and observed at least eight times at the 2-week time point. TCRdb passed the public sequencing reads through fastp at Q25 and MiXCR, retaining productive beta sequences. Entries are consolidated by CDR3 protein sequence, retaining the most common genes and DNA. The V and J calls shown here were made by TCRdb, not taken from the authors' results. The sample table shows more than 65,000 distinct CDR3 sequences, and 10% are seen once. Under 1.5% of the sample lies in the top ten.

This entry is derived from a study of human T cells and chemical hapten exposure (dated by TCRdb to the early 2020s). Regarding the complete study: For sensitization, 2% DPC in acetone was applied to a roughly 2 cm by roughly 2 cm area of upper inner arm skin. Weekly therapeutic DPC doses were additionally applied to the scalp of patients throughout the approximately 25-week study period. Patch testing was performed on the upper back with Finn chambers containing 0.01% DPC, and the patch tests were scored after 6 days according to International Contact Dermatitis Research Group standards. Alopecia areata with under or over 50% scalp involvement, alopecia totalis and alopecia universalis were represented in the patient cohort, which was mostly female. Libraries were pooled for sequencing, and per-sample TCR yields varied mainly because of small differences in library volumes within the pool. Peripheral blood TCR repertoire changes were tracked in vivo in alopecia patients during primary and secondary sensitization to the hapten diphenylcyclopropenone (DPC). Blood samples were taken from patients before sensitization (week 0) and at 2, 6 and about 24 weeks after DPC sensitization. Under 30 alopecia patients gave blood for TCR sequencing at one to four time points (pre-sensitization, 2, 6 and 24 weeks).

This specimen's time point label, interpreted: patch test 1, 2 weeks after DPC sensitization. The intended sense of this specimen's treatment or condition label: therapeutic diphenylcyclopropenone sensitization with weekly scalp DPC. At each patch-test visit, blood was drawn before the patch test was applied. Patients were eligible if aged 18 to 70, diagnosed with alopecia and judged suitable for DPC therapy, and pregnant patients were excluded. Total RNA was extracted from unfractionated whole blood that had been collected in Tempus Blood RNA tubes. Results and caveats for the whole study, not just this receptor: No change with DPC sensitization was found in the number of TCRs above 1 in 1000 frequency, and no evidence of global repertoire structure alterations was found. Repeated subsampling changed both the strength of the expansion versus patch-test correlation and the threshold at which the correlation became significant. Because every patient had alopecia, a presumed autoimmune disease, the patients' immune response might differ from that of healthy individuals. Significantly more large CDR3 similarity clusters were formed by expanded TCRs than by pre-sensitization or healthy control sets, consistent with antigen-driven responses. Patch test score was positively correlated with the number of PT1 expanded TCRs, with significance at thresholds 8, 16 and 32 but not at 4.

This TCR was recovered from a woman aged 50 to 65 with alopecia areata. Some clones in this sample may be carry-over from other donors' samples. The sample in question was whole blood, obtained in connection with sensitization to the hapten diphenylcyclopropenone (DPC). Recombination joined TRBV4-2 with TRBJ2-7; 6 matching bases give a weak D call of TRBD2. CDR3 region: CVSSQGTSLPYEQYF. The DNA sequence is TGTGTCAGCAGCCAAGGCACTAGCCTCCCCTACGAGCAGTACTTC.